The 31 T cell receptor beta chains below come from one sample, sequenced in a study of Graves' ophthalmopathy and Graves' hyperthyroidism. The TCR beta CDR3 regions underwent amplification from RNA transcripts. Following a first-round RT-PCR that used HTBI primers, a second-round multiplex PCR was carried out. MiXCR was run by TCRdb on the multiplex PCR reads, yielding one entry per CDR3 protein. The table records around 1,200,000 distinct CDR3 sequences, about 35% of them present only once. Material for sequencing was peripheral blood or thyroid tissue (not recorded which). These TCRs come from an adult man with Graves' hyperthyroidism.

The chain couples TRBV12-3 or TRBV12-4 to TRBJ1-1; the D gene is possibly TRBD1 (5 bases). This CDR3 contains 17 residues. Trimming shortened V by 3 bases and J by 0 bases, and 17 bases separated the two germline ends. CDR3 protein: CASSFMMLGQMNTEAFF. CDR3 DNA: TGTGCCAGCAGTTTCATGATGCTAGGACAAATGAACACTGAAGCTTTCTTT.

This clonotype was counted many times. V gene TRBV7-9 combines with J gene TRBJ1-2; the D is unclear. CDR1 is SEHNR and CDR2 is FQNEAQ in the germline V gene (reference sequence). The CDR3 has 12 residues. Trimming left V 1 base short and J 8 bases short, with 8 bases between. The DNA for the CDR3 is TGTGCCAGCAGCTTAGAGACCTGGGGCTACACCTTC. It is translated as CASSLETWGYTF.

The sample holds a few counts of this clonotype. The chain has TRBV29-1 and TRBJ2-3, with D possibly being TRBD1 or TRBD2 (5 bases each). Germline CDR1 SQVTM, CDR2 ANQGSEA. This CDR3 is built from 13 residues. With 1 base removed from V and 6 bases from J, the gap between germline ends came to 11 bases. The CDR3 spells CSVEGGRGDTQYF. Here the CDR3 DNA reads TGCAGCGTTGAAGGGGGGAGAGGGGATACGCAGTATTTT.

Notes on this clonotype: A read error may explain this, as a much larger clone is one base away. The chain couples TRBV7-6 to TRBJ2-7; D is uncertain. Per the germline V gene, CDR1 is SGHVS and CDR2 is FNYEAQ. The CDR3 consists of 14 residues. Trimming removed 5 bases at V and 6 bases at J, with 17 bases between. Written as DNA, the CDR3 is TGTGCCAGCAGCCCTAGGGAAATCGAAGCCGAGCAGTACTTC. Amino acids: CASSPREIEAEQYF.

As for this clonotype: A clone one base away is much larger, so this may be a read error. The chain has TRBV20-1 and TRBJ2-5; 11 nucleotides match TRBD2. Trimming cost V 3 bases and J 1 base; bases outside gene matches: 4. This CDR3 spans 15 amino acids. Germline values: CDR1 DFQATT, CDR2 SNEGSKA (reference sequence). The CDR3 reads CSASGTSGLQETQYF. The CDR3 DNA reads as TGCAGTGCTAGTGGGACTAGCGGACTCCAAGAGACCCAGTACTTC.

The CDR3 nucleotides read TGTGCCAGTATCAAGACAGGGGCTAACACTGAAGCTTTCTTT. Amino acid sequence: CASIKTGANTEAFF. J is TRBJ1-1 and V is TRBV19; 8 bases map to TRBD1. V was pared by 7 bases and J by 2 bases, with 6 bases of the junction left unmatched. The CDR3 sequence is 14 residues long. Looked up from germline, CDR1 is LNHDA and CDR2 is SQIVND (reference sequence). Full variable domain (rest looked up from reference TRBV19 and TRBJ1-1): DGGITQSPKYLFRKEGQNVTLSCEQNLNHDAMYWYRQDPGQGLRLIYYSQIVNDFQKGDIAEGYSVSREKKESFPLTVTSAQKNPTAFYLCASIKTGANTEAFFGQGTRLTVV.

With respect to this clonotype: An end of the junction differs from the germline gene, which may be a read error. V usage is TRBV10-3 and J usage is TRBJ2-7; 11 bases line up with TRBD2. CDR3 size: 15 residues. Germline V gene lookup returns CDR1 ENHRY and CDR2 SYGVKD. The CDR3 loop reads CASSPVTSGVYEQYF. CDR3 nucleotide sequence: TGTGCCAGCAGTCCAGTGACTAGCGGGGTCTACGAGCAGTACTTC.

Turning to this clonotype: An end of the junction differs from the germline gene, which may be a read error. V gene TRBV7-2 combines with J gene TRBJ2-7; TRBD1 matches 11 bases. The end of the DNA aligns better with TRBJ2-1, so the J call may be wrong. The germline gives CDR1 SGHTA, CDR2 FQGNSA. CDR3 length equals 15 residues. The CDR3 here is CASSLAGQGAGEQFF. DNA for the CDR3: TGCGCCAGCAGCTTGGCTGGACAGGGGGCGGGGGAGCAGTTCTTC.

V usage is TRBV7-9 and J usage is TRBJ1-3; D unresolved. There are 14 residues in the CDR3. With 5 bases removed from V and 0 bases from J, the gap between germline ends came to 8 bases. The germline CDR1 and CDR2 sequences are SEHNR and FQNEAQ (reference sequence). The CDR3 nucleotides are TGTGCCAGCAGCCCTAGCAACTCTGGAAACACCATATATTTT. This gives the protein CASSPSNSGNTIYF.

This clonotype was detected ten times or more. The chain links TRBV5-1 to TRBJ2-2, with D perhaps TRBD1 (5 bases). The V and J ends lost 4 bases and 1 base respectively, with 14 bases between them. This CDR3 is built from 16 residues. Germline CDR1 and CDR2: SGHRS and YFSETQ. This CDR3 reads CASSARVTGNTGELFF. DNA for the CDR3: TGCGCCAGCAGCGCTCGAGTTACAGGGAACACCGGGGAGCTGTTTTTT.

J is TRBJ2-1 and V is TRBV24-1; 8 nucleotides match TRBD1. With V trimmed by 9 bases and J by 0 bases, 3 bases remained unmatched. Per the germline V gene, CDR1 is KGHDR and CDR2 is SFDVKD. CDR3 length: 14 residues. The DNA of the CDR3 is TGTGCCACCGAAACAGGGGGCTCCTACAATGAGCAGTTCTTC. Translated: CATETGGSYNEQFF.

This clonotype was found many times. V and J are TRBV29-1 and TRBJ2-2, with D perhaps TRBD1 (6 bases). The CDR3 is 15 amino acids. CDR1 is SQVTM, CDR2 ANQGSEA, per germline. V was cut by 4 bases and J by 0 bases, with 12 bases left in between. The CDR3 sequence is CSVASGTTNTGELFF. The CDR3 coding sequence is TGCAGCGTTGCCTCCGGGACAACGAACACCGGGGAGCTGTTTTTT.

Remarks on this clonotype: Possible read error: a much larger clone is one base away. The rearrangement links TRBV14 to TRBJ1-3, with TRBD1 matching over 10 bases. The CDR3 is 16 residues long. Germline CDR1 and CDR2: SGHDN and FVKESK. The ends lost 4 bases at V and 2 bases at J; junction bases unmatched: 5. CDR3 protein: CASSRLGTGAGNTIYF. CDR3 sequence (DNA): TGTGCCAGCAGCCGTCTCGGGACAGGGGCTGGAAACACCATATATTTT.

This clonotype was observed a few times. This chain joins TRBV4-2 and TRBJ2-2, with D unresolved. Germline V CDR1 and CDR2: LGHNA, YNFKEQ. V dropped 4 bases and J dropped 2 bases, with 8 bases sitting between them. CDR3 length: 14 amino acids. In DNA, the CDR3 is TGTGCCAGCAGCCCCCATGTTAACACCGGGGAGCTGTTTTTT. It translates to CASSPHVNTGELFF.

This clonotype was seen at least ten times. The J gene is TRBJ1-5, the V gene TRBV7-2; D is ambiguous. The V gene lost 1 base and the J gene lost 7 bases, with 11 bases spanning the gap. CDR1 is SGHTA and CDR2 is FQGNSA in the germline V gene. CDR3 length: 14 residues. CDR3 residues: CASSLESAPQPQHF. Here the CDR3 DNA reads TGTGCCAGCAGCTTAGAATCGGCACCGCAGCCCCAGCATTTT.

This clonotype was picked up one time. This sequence joins TRBV29-1 and TRBJ2-2; 8 bases line up with TRBD1. The CDR3 is 14 amino acids. The germline CDR1 and CDR2 sequences are SQVTM and ANQGSEA. After removal of 8 bases from V and 4 bases from J, the junction contained 9 bases not matched to a gene. DNA of the CDR3: TGCAGCATCCCGGACAGGGTTGTCACCGGGGAGCTGTTTTTT. This translates into CSIPDRVVTGELFF.

Ten or more counts support this clonotype. V and J are TRBV10-2 and TRBJ1-3, with D tentatively TRBD1 (6 bases). Trimming stripped 3 bases from V and 3 bases from J, with 9 bases between. The V gene's germline CDR1 is WSHSY and CDR2 SAAADI. There are 14 residues in the CDR3. In DNA, the CDR3 is TGCGCCAGCAGTGAACAGGGAGGTGGAAACACCATATATTTT. Its translation is CASSEQGGGNTIYF.

The chain recombines TRBV19 with TRBJ1-2; possible D gene TRBD1, 6 bases. CDR3 length: 16 amino acids. Germline values: CDR1 LNHDA, CDR2 SQIVND (reference sequence). The V gene lost 2 bases and the J gene lost 4 bases, with 17 bases spanning the gap. CDR3 residues: CASSITDGQMIYGYTF. DNA of the CDR3: TGTGCCAGTAGTATAACCGATGGACAGATGATCTATGGCTACACCTTC.

This chain uses TRBV7-8 with TRBJ2-7, with TRBD2 matching over 7 bases. CDR1 is SGHVS and CDR2 is FQNEAQ in the germline V gene. The CDR3 consists of 14 residues. Trimming took 5 bases from V and 5 from J; bases not matched to a gene: 9. The CDR3 sequence is CASSMGGVINEQYF. In nucleotides, the CDR3 is TGTGCCAGCAGCATGGGGGGGGTGATAAACGAGCAGTACTTC.

Worth noting for this clonotype: One end of the junction does not line up with germline, which may come from a read error. The chain has TRBV5-1 and TRBJ2-3; D not certain. Germline V gene sequence: CDR1 SGHRS, CDR2 YFSETQ. The CDR3 runs 9 residues. The CDR3 DNA sequence: TGCGCCAGCACGGATACGCAGTATTTT. Its protein is CASTDTQYF.

This clonotype was seen just once. J is TRBJ2-7 and V is TRBV20-1, with 8 bases matching TRBD1. The V and J ends lost 4 bases and 2 bases, in that order; junction bases with no gene match: 7. The CDR3 contains 14 residues. Germline CDR1 reads DFQATT; CDR2 reads SNEGSKA (reference sequence). The CDR3 region has the DNA TGCAGTGCTATGAGTGGGACAGGCACCTACGAGCAGTACTTC. Translating it yields CSAMSGTGTYEQYF.

This clonotype occurred many times. The chain carries TRBV5-1 and TRBJ1-1; a weak D match, TRBD1 (5 bases). Germline values: CDR1 SGHRS, CDR2 YFSETQ. The CDR3 has 15 amino acids. The V end was cut by 0 bases, the J end by 4 bases, with 13 bases between. The CDR3 region is CASSLVTGGSTEAFF. CDR3 DNA: TGCGCCAGCAGCTTGGTTACAGGCGGGAGCACTGAAGCTTTCTTT.

Ten or more counts support this clonotype. V and J are TRBV7-9 and TRBJ2-5; tentatively, D is TRBD2 (7 bases). This CDR3 comprises 15 residues. Germline-derived CDR1 and CDR2 are SEHNR and FQNEAQ (reference sequence). V was pared by 0 bases and J by 3 bases, with 11 bases between. This CDR3 reads CASSLARGQKETQYF. CDR3 nucleotide sequence: TGTGCCAGCAGCTTAGCGCGGGGGCAGAAAGAGACCCAGTACTTC.

This clonotype occurred many times. CDR3 DNA sequence: TGCGCCAGCAGCTTGGACCTGGGTGGGGAAAAACTGTTTTTT. Encoded protein: CASSLDLGGEKLFF. The chain uses TRBV5-1 and TRBJ1-4, with unresolved D. V was clipped by 0 bases and J by 8 bases, with 11 bases between them. The CDR3 spans 14 residues. Germline CDR1 SGHRS, CDR2 YFSETQ.

V usage is TRBV10-3 and J usage is TRBJ2-5, with D possibly being TRBD1 (6 bases). The J call may be faulty, since TRBJ2-7 better matches the DNA end. The CDR3 is made up of 15 amino acids. Germline V gives CDR1 ENHRY, CDR2 SYGVKD. CDR3 sequence: CAISERWDNSYEQYF. As DNA, the CDR3 is TGTGCCATCAGTGAAAGGTGGGACAACTCCTACGAGCAGTACTTC.

This rearrangement joins TRBV19 to TRBJ2-2; the match to TRBD1 covers 7 bases. CDR3 size: 15 residues. After removal of 3 bases from V and 6 bases from J, the junction contained 7 bases not matched to a gene. The V gene's germline CDR1 is LNHDA and CDR2 SQIVND (reference sequence). The CDR3: CASSIRDSTAGELFF. The CDR3 DNA sequence: TGTGCCAGTAGTATCCGGGACAGTACAGCCGGGGAGCTGTTTTTT.

The table lists this clonotype with a few counts. This rearrangement joins TRBV20-1 to TRBJ1-2; D possibly corresponds to TRBD1 (5 bases). This CDR3 has 16 amino acids. The germline gives CDR1 DFQATT, CDR2 SNEGSKA (reference sequence). Trimming took off 0 bases at V and 3 bases at J, with 17 bases between the two ends. CDR3 in amino acids: CSARDLRGGSDYGYTF. The CDR3 DNA reads TGCAGTGCTAGAGATCTTCGCGGGGGATCGGACTATGGCTACACCTTC.

Concerning this clonotype itself: It may be a read error: a sequence one base away is much more abundant. The chain recombines TRBV6-5 with TRBJ1-1; D uncertain. The V gene's germline CDR1 is MNHEY and CDR2 SVGAGI. This CDR3 region has 13 residues. Trimming cost V 8 bases and J 3 bases, with 13 bases left between them. CDR3 bases: TGTGCCAGCTCAGGAACGGTCCACACTGAAGCTTTCTTT. Protein sequence: CASSGTVHTEAFF.

The chain carries TRBV9 and TRBJ2-3; TRBD1 aligns across 7 bases. Per the germline V gene, CDR1 is SGDLS and CDR2 is YYNGEE. The CDR3 contains 15 residues. V lost 3 bases and J lost 0; bases outside the gene matches: 4. The CDR3: CASSGEGASTDTQYF. The CDR3 nucleotides read TGTGCCAGCAGCGGAGAGGGGGCTAGCACAGATACGCAGTATTTT.

This clonotype appeared many times. The V and J genes are TRBV6-5 and TRBJ2-7; D might be TRBD2 (5 bases). The germline gives CDR1 MNHEY, CDR2 SVGAGI. The CDR3 has 12 amino acids. Trimming shortened V by 9 bases and J by 4 bases, and 13 bases separated the two germline ends. CDR3 bases: TGTGCCAGTAGCGAGGAACGGTACGAGCAGTACTTC. It is translated as CASSEERYEQYF.

The chain joins TRBV2 to TRBJ1-4; the D gene is possibly TRBD1 (5 bases). Between the trimmed V and J ends, which lost 6 bases and 0 bases, there was a span of 14 bases. Germline lookup yields CDR1 SNHLY and CDR2 FYNNEI. The CDR3 is 16 residues long. CDR3 sequence (DNA): TGTGCCAGCAGGACTCTGAGGGGTGCAACTAATGAAAAACTGTTTTTT. Translation: CASRTLRGATNEKLFF.